Listed here is a single T cell receptor beta chain. The entry originates in a study of T cell clusters in autoimmune cytopenias. Each sample's input was 250 ng genomic DNA, approximately 37,500 genome equivalents. TRB rearrangements were amplified by touch-down multiplex PCR with mixed TRB-A/B primers. Reanalyzing the multiplex PCR reads, TCRdb keeps one entry per CDR3 protein, without DNA. The table lists under 9,000 distinct CDR3 sequences. The CDR3 runs to 14 residues. Germline CDR1 and CDR2: LNHDA and SQIVND (reference sequence). The same data also went into a second study, on T cell repertoires in aging, cancer and after chemotherapy.

Input material: peripheral blood. The chain recombines TRBV19 with TRBJ1-5; the D call of TRBD1 rests on TCRdb alone, since no DNA is present to check it. This clonotype was sampled from a human donor in good health. CDR3 in amino acids: CASSMTEGNQPQHF.